This T cell receptor beta chain was observed in a study of CD8 T cells in ankylosing spondylitis. This clonotype was counted a few times. The antigen is undetermined. Study-wide points: Made up of eight highly homologous variants, a TCR beta motif appeared characteristic of ankylosing spondylitis blood.

The CDR3 runs 14 residues. Germline CDR1 is DFQATT and CDR2 is SNEGSKA (reference sequence). V lost 6 bases to trimming and J lost 7 bases; unmatched junction nucleotides: 11. TCRdb re-derived calls from the 5' RACE reads in MiXCR, one entry per CDR3 protein. The data show over 450,000 distinct CDR3 sequences, with 10% to 15% seen just once and approximately 6.2% held by the top ten. The sequenced sample consisted of blood, either unsorted or a sorted T cell fraction (not recorded which). The clonotype was recovered from a male donor with ankylosing spondylitis. The chain joins TRBV20-1 to TRBJ1-4; 7 bases agree with TRBD1. CDR3 DNA: TGCAGTGCAAAGAGAAGGGACAGCCCTGAAAAACTGTTTTTT. Protein product: CSAKRRDSPEKLFF.